This TCR beta chain was found in a study of T cells in Graves' hyperthyroidism and ophthalmopathy (dated by TCRdb to the late 2010s). For context, the study as a whole: Peripheral blood samples were taken at initial diagnosis, before any treatment was given. Prospective prediction of ophthalmopathy was tested in an independent validation cohort of 18 to 20 hyperthyroidism patients and some 17 patients who later progressed to ophthalmopathy. To identify distinguishing TCR V-J signatures, a discovery cohort of some 100 patients was used, comprising some 43 with Graves' ophthalmopathy and 55 to 65 with stable Graves' hyperthyroidism. Thyroid tissue and blood T-cell repertoires from about six Graves' hyperthyroidism patients were also compared in the study. For training and testing, the 80 to 100 patients in the discovery cohort were randomly divided in a 7:3 ratio. After sampling, hyperthyroidism patients received methimazole starting at 30 mg daily, and ophthalmopathy patients received high-dose intravenous methylprednisolone. TCR Vbeta CDR3 sequencing of some 140 peripheral blood samples (43 ophthalmopathy, 75 to 80 hyperthyroidism and some 17 progressor patients) is reported in the paper.

What the authors observed across the whole study: A 13 V-J signature model separated ophthalmopathy from stable hyperthyroidism, with 87.88% sensitivity and roughly 82% specificity in cross-validation and 80%/75% in testing. In validation, the model predicted progression to ophthalmopathy with 55% to 71% sensitivity and 72% to 85% specificity, a median of approximately 6.7 months before onset. Blood samples also contained most of the expanded thyroid clonotypes (frequency above 0.001), which suggests that blood repertoires may reflect thyroid immune responses. No statistical method was used to set the sample size in advance, and investigators knew the group allocation.

Amplification of TCR beta CDR3 regions was carried out from RNA transcripts. The TCR CDR3 was subjected to a first round of RT-PCR using the HTBI primer set and the Qiagen OneStep RT-PCR kit. Libraries were constructed in a second round of multiplex PCR, after which size selection and purification were carried out. Libraries were sequenced paired-end with 100 bp reads on an Illumina HiSeq2000. The authors processed their data as follows. SOAPnuke was used to process the raw data, with reads discarded if the reads contained adapters or uncalled bases, had a mean Phred below 15, or lacked an exact constant-primer or identifier match. COPE v1.2.5 was used to merge the high-quality paired reads, and each unique nucleotide sequence was defined as a clonotype. MiTCR v1.1 was used to align the clonotypes against IMGT TRBV, TRBD and TRBJ reference segments. Analysis was restricted to V-J combinations with a frequency above 0.0001, which covered roughly 99% of repertoires. The TCS score was defined as the ratio of F50 (clonal expansion) to E x V (chaos), calculated using BLOSUM62-based TCRdist between CDR3 peptides within each V-J. Welch's t-statistics and random forest reduced several hundred V-J features to under 15, which were used in a naive Bayes classifier (R e1071). The similarity between thyroid and blood repertoires was quantified using the Morisita-Horn index. TCRdb reprocessing: public reads trimmed at Q25 with fastp, clones called with MiXCR, in-frame beta chains kept. For every CDR3 protein sequence, its rows merge into one entry that carries the most common genes and DNA. TCRdb, rather than the study authors, made the V and J calls. The sample table records 700,000 to 850,000 distinct CDR3 sequences; roughly 32% of these occur just once. The ten largest make up around 31% of the sample.

Remarks on this clonotype: Its antigen is not yet known. Nothing much larger sits one base from this clone, and base qualities are not available.

From the cysteine up to the phenylalanine, the CDR3 has a length of 15 residues. The retained sequence is limited to the CDR3, 45 bases, with the frame set at the first base. CDR1 LNHDA and CDR2 SQIVND are derived from the germline V gene (reference sequence). V gives up 3 bases and J gives up 5 bases, and the segment between their germline ends measures 14 bases. Stable Graves' hyperthyroidism was defined as no progression to ophthalmopathy during 18 months of follow-up. Hyperthyroidism patients were aged 18 to 65 years and newly diagnosed, with disease duration of less than 2 months. Exclusion was applied to patients with uncontrolled infections, other autoimmune diseases, pregnancy or lactation. Diagnoses relied on clinical symptoms, serum thyroxine and TRAb, thyroid ultrasound and orbital computed tomography. PBMCs were separated from 7.5 to 10 ml of fresh peripheral blood using Ficoll-Paque density gradient centrifugation. Total RNA was extracted using Trizol reagent, and RNA quality was assessed on an Agilent 2100 Bioanalyzer.

Material: blood. This sequence originates from a woman aged 35 to 49 with Graves' hyperthyroidism. The sequence joins TRBV19 to TRBJ1-5; the D gene is perhaps TRBD1, from 5 matching bases. The DNA sequence is TGTGCCAGTAGTATTTGGGGGGTGTCGTATCAGCCCCAGCATTTT. Its protein is CASSIWGVSYQPQHF.